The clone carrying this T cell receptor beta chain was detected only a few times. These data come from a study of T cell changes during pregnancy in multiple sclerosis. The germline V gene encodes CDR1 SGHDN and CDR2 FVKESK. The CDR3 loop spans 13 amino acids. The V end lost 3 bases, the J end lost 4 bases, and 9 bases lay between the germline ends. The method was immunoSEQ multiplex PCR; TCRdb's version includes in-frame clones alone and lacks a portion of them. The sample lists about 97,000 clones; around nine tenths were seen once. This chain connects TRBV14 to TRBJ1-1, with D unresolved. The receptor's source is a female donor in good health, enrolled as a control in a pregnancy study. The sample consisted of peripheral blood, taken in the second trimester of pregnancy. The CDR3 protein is CASSQLVSTEAFF. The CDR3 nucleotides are TGTGCCAGCAGCCAGTTGGTGAGCACTGAAGCTTTCTTT.